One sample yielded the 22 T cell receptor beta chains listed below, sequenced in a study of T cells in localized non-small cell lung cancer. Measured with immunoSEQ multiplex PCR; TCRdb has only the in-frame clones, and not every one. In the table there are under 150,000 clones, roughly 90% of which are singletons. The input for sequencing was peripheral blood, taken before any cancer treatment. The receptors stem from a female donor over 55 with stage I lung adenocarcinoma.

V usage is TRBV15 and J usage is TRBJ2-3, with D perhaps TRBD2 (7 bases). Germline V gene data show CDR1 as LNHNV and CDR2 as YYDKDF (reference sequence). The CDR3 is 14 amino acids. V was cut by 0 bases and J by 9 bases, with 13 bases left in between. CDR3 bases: TGTGCCACCAGCAGAGATAGCCCGGGGGGCACGCAGTATTTT. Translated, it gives CATSRDSPGGTQYF.

In DNA, the CDR3 is TGTGCCAGCAGCGAGGGGACAGGGAGAGAGACCCAGTACTTC. Protein product: CASSEGTGRETQYF. This chain links TRBV7-9 with TRBJ2-5, with 9 nucleotides matching TRBD1. The V and J ends lost 5 bases and 4 bases, in that order; junction bases with no gene match: 5. This CDR3 contains 14 residues. The V gene's germline CDR1 is SEHNR and CDR2 FQNEAQ (reference sequence). The whole variable domain, remainder taken from reference TRBV7-9 and TRBJ2-5, is DTGVSQNPRHKITKRGQNVTFRCDPISEHNRLYWYRQTLGQGPEFLTYFQNEAQLEKSRLLSDRFSAERPKGSFSTLEIQRTEQGDSAMYLCASSEGTGRETQYFGPGTRLLVL.

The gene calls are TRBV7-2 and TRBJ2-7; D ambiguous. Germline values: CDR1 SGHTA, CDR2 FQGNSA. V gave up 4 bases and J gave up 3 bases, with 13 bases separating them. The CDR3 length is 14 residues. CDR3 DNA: TGTGCCAGCAGCTCCCGGGCCGTTGTCTACGAGCAGTACTTC. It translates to CASSSRAVVYEQYF.

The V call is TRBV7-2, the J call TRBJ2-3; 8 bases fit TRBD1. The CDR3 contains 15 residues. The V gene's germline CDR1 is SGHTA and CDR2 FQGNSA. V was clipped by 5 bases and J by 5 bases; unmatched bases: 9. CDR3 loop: CASSHPPGTGDTQYF. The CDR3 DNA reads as TGTGCCAGCAGCCACCCCCCGGGGACAGGAGATACGCAGTATTTT.

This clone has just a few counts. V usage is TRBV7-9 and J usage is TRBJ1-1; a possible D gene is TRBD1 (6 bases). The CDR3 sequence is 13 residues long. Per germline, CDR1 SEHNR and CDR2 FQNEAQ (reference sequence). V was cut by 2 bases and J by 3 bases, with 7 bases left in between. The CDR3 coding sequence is TGTGCCAGCAGCTTAAAGGGGGACACTGAAGCTTTCTTT. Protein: CASSLKGDTEAFF.

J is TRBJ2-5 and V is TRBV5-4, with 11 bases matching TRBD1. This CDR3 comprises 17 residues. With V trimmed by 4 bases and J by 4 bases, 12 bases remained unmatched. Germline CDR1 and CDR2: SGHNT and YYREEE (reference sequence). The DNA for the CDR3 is TGTGCCAGCAGCCAAGGAGGGGGACAGGGGGTTATAGAGACCCAGTACTTC. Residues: CASSQGGGQGVIETQYF.

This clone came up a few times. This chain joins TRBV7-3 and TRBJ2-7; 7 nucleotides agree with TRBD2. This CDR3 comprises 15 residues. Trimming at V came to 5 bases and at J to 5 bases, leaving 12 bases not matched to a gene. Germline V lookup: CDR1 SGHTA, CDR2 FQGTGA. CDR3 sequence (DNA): TGTGCCAGCAGCCCACAGCGGGGTGAGCTCCACGAGCAGTACTTC. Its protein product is CASSPQRGELHEQYF.

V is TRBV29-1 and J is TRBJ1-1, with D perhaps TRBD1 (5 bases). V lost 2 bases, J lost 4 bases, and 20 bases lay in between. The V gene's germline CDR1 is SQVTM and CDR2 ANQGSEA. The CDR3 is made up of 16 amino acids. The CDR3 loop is CSVEILGTALGTEAFF. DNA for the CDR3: TGCAGCGTTGAAATCTTGGGGACCGCCTTGGGCACTGAAGCTTTCTTT.

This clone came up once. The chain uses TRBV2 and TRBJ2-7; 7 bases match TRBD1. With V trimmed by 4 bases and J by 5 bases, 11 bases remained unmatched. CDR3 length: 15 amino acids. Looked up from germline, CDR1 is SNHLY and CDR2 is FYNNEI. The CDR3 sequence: CASSAVQGISNEQYF. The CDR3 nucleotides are TGTGCCAGCAGTGCAGTACAGGGGATTAGCAACGAGCAGTACTTC.

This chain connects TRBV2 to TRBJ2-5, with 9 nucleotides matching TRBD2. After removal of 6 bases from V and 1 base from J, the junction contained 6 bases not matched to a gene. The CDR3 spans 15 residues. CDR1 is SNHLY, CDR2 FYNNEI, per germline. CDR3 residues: CASRLTSGSQETQYF. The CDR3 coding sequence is TGTGCCAGCAGGCTCACTAGCGGGTCCCAAGAGACCCAGTACTTC.

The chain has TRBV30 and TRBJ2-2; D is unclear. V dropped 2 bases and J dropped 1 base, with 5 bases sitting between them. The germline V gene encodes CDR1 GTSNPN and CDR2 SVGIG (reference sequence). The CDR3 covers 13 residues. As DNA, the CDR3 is TGTGCCTGGAGTTGGGGGAACACCGGGGAGCTGTTTTTT. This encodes CAWSWGNTGELFF.

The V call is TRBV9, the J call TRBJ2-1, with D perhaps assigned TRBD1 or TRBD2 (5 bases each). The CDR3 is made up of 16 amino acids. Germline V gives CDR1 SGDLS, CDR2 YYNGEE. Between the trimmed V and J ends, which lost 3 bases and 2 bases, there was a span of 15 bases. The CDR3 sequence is CASSAPGTLTYNEQFF. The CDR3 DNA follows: TGTGCCAGCAGCGCTCCCGGGACCCTGACCTACAATGAGCAGTTCTTC.

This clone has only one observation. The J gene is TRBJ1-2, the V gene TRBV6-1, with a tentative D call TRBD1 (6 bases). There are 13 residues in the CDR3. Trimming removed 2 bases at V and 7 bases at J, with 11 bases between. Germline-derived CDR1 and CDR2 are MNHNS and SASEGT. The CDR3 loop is CASSEKGGSGYTF. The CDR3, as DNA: TGTGCCAGCAGTGAAAAGGGGGGGAGTGGCTACACCTTC.

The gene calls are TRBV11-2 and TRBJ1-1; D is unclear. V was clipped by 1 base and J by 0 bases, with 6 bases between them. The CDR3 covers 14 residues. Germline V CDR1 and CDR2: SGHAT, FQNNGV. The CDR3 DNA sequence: TGTGCCAGCAGCTTAGGGGATATGAACACTGAAGCTTTCTTT. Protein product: CASSLGDMNTEAFF. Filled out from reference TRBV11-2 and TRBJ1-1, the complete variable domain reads EAGVAQSPRYKIIEKRQSVAFWCNPISGHATLYWYQQILGQGPKLLIQFQNNGVVDDSQLPKDRFSAERLKGVDSTLKIQPAKLEDSAVYLCASSLGDMNTEAFFGQGTRLTVV.

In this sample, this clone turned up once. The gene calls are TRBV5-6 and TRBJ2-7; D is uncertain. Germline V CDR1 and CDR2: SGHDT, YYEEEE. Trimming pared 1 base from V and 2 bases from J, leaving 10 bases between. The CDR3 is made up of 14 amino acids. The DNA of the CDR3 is TGTGCCAGCAGCTTGAAGGTAATCACCTACGAGCAGTACTTC. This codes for CASSLKVITYEQYF.

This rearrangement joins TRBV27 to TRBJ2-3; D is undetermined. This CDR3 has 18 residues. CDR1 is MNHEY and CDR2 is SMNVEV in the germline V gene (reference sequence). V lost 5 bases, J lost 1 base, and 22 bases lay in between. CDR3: CASSLPGRKITGTDTQYF. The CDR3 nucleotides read TGTGCCAGCAGTCTCCCGGGTCGGAAGATTACTGGCACAGATACGCAGTATTTT.

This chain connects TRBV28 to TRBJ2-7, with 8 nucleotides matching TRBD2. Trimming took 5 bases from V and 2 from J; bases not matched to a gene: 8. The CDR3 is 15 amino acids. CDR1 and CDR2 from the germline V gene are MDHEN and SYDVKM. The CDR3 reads CASSLGLAGPYEQYF. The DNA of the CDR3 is TGTGCCAGCAGTCTGGGGCTAGCGGGCCCCTACGAGCAGTACTTC.

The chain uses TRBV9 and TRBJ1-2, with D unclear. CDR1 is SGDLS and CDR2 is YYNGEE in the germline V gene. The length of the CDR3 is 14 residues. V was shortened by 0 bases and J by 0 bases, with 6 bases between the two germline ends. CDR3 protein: CASSVGPANYGYTF. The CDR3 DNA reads TGTGCCAGCAGCGTAGGGCCCGCTAACTATGGCTACACCTTC.

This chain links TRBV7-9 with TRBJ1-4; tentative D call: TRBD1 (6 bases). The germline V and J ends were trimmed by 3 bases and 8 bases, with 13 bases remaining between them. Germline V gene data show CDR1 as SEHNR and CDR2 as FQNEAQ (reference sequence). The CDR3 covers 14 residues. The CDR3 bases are TGTGCCAGCAGCTTTAGGACAGAGAACGAAAAACTGTTTTTT. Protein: CASSFRTENEKLFF.

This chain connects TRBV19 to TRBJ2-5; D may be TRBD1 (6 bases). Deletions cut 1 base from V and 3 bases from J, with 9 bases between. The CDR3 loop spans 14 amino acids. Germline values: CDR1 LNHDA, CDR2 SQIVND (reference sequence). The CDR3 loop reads CASSIGPGEETQYF. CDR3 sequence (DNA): TGTGCCAGTAGTATAGGTCCAGGGGAAGAGACCCAGTACTTC.

The CDR3 region has the DNA TGCAGCGTTCCTTCGCGTCGGCGGAGTAGCACAGATACGCAGTATTTT. Protein sequence: CSVPSRRRSSTDTQYF. V usage is TRBV29-1 and J usage is TRBJ2-3; no firm D call. V lost 5 bases and J 0 bases, leaving 18 bases between the germline ends. Germline CDR1 reads SQVTM; CDR2 reads ANQGSEA. The CDR3 contains 16 residues.

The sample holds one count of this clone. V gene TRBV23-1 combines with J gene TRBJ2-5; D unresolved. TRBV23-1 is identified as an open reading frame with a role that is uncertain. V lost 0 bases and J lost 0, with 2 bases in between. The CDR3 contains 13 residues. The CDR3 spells CASSQSYQETQYF. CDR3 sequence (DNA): TGCGCCAGCAGTCAATCCTACCAAGAGACCCAGTACTTC.